A single sample gave rise to the 5 T cell receptor beta chains below, sequenced in a study of T cells in Graves' hyperthyroidism and ophthalmopathy. TCR beta CDR3 regions were amplified from RNA. Primed by the HTBI set, a first-round RT-PCR was run on the TCR CDR3. MiXCR, run by TCRdb on the multiplex PCR reads, gives a single entry per CDR3 protein. The data contain about 420,000 distinct CDR3 sequences, 15% to 17% of them seen just once; the ten biggest clones take up about 14%. The sequenced sample consisted of blood. The receptors were sampled from a woman aged 18-30 years with Graves' hyperthyroidism.

This clonotype was seen ten or more times. V usage is TRBV7-2 and J usage is TRBJ1-2, with TRBD1 as a possible D gene (5 bases). CDR3 size: 13 residues. Trimming removed 5 bases from V and 3 bases from J, with 10 bases in between. Germline V gene sequence: CDR1 SGHTA, CDR2 FQGNSA. CDR3: CASSIQEYYGYTF. CDR3 coding DNA: TGTGCCAGCAGCATACAGGAGTACTATGGCTACACCTTC.

The chain combines TRBV28 with TRBJ1-6; 7 bases align to TRBD1. The CDR3 length is 14 residues. Trimming removed 7 bases from V and 9 bases from J; junction bases left unmatched: 9. The germline CDR1 and CDR2 sequences are MDHEN and SYDVKM. Here the CDR3 DNA reads TGTGCCAGCACCCCAGACAGGGTCTCTTCACCCCTCCACTTT. Protein product: CASTPDRVSSPLHF.

This clonotype was found many times. This chain links TRBV28 with TRBJ1-5; 9 nucleotides align to TRBD1. Looked up from germline, CDR1 is MDHEN and CDR2 is SYDVKM. This CDR3 spans 17 amino acids. The V segment lost 5 bases and the J segment 9 bases; nucleotides outside the gene matches: 17. CDR3 coding DNA: TGTGCCAGCAGTCTAAAGTGGTATGGGACAGGGCGAGTGCCCCAGCATTTT. It translates to CASSLKWYGTGRVPQHF. Together with reference TRBV28 and TRBJ1-5, the CDR3 gives the full variable domain: DVKVTQSSRYLVKRTGEKVFLECVQDMDHENMFWYRQDPGLGLRLIYFSYDVKMKEKGDIPEGYSVSREKKERFSLILESASTNQTSMYLCASSLKWYGTGRVPQHFGDGTRLSIL.

This chain connects TRBV20-1 to TRBJ2-7; D is uncertain. This CDR3 is built from 12 residues. Trimming left V 5 bases short and J 6 bases short, with 14 bases between. Per germline, CDR1 DFQATT and CDR2 SNEGSKA (reference sequence). The chain's CDR3 is CSAPLSMSEQYF. As DNA, the CDR3 is TGCAGTGCTCCCCTTTCGATGAGCGAGCAGTACTTC.

This clonotype occurred many times. The V and J genes are TRBV6-5 and TRBJ2-7; 16 bases align to TRBD2. Germline loops: CDR1 MNHEY, CDR2 SVGAGI. The V gene end was trimmed by 2 bases and the J gene end by 3 bases; junction bases not matched to a gene: 7. The CDR3 is made up of 18 amino acids. This CDR3 is CASSYPGLAGGNLYEQYF. The CDR3 nucleotides are TGTGCCAGCAGTTACCCGGGACTAGCGGGGGGGAACCTCTACGAGCAGTACTTC.